The TCR beta chain described here comes from a study of human T cells and chemical hapten exposure. Unique molecular identifiers were linked by the library to individual cDNA molecules. Methods used by the authors: Samples held a median of around 96,000 TCRs, range 23,224–690,600. From the RACE reads, TCRdb called clonotypes with MiXCR, one entry per CDR3 protein. The authors' filters were not applied to this entry. In the table there are 70,000 to 95,000 distinct CDR3 sequences, 6.5% to 8% of which are singletons. Stated time point: patch test 2, 6 weeks after DPC sensitization. Stated treatment: therapeutic diphenylcyclopropenone sensitization with weekly scalp DPC. In its sample, this clonotype was seen a few times. The antigen is unknown. Study-level points and caveats: Donors' alopecia may make their immune response differ from healthy people's. Clustering by CDR3 similarity yielded significantly more large clusters from expanded TCRs than controls.

This CDR3 is 17 amino acids long. Germline V gene sequence: CDR1 SGHRS, CDR2 YFSETQ. V was trimmed by 4 bases and J by 2 bases, leaving 20 bases between them. The sequence was collected from a woman in her thirties with alopecia areata. Some clones in this sample may be carry-over from other donors' samples. The material sequenced was whole blood, taken in connection with sensitization to the hapten diphenylcyclopropenone (DPC). The chain joins TRBV5-1 to TRBJ2-3, with D perhaps given as TRBD1 or TRBD2 (5 bases each). Written as DNA, the CDR3 is TGCGCCAGCAGCCCCCCGGGACGGCTTGGTCCCACAGATACGCAGTATTTT. Its translation is CASSPPGRLGPTDTQYF.